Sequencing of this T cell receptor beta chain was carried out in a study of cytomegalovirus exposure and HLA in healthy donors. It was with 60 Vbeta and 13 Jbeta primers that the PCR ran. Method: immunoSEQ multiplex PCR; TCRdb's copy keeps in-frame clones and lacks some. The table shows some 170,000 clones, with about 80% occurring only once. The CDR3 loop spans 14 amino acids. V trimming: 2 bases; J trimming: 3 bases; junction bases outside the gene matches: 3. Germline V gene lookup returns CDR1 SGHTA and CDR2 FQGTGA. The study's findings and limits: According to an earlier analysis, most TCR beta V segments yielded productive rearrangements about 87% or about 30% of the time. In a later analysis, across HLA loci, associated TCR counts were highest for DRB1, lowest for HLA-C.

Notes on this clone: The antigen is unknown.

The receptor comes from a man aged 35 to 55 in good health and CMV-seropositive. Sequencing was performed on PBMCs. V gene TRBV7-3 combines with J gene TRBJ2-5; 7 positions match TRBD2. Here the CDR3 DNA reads TGTGCCAGCAGCTTAGGGCTAGCGGAAGAGACCCAGTACTTC. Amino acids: CASSLGLAEETQYF. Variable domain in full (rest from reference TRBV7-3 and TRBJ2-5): GAGVSQTPSNKVTEKGKYVELRCDPISGHTALYWYRQSLGQGPEFLIYFQGTGAADDSGLPNDRFFAVRPEGSVSTLKIQRTERGDSAVYLCASSLGLAEETQYFGPGTRLLVL.